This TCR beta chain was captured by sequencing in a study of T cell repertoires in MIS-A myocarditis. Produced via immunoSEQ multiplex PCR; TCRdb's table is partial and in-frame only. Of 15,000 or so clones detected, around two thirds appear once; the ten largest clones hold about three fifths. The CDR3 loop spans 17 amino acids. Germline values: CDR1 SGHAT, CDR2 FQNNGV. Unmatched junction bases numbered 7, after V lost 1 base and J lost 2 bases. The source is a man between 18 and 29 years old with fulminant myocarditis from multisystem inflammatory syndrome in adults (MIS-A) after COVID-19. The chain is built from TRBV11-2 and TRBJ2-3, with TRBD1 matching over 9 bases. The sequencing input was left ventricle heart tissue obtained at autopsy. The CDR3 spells CASSLAFGTGNTDTQYF. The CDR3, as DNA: TGTGCCAGCAGCTTAGCCTTCGGGACAGGGAACACAGATACGCAGTATTTT.